Listed here are 19 T cell receptor beta chains from one sample, sequenced in a study of identical twins (TCRdb year 2016). The method was 5' RACE. Sequenced on an Illumina HiSeq 2000. In TCRdb, the public reads were trimmed at Q25 with fastp and aligned with MiXCR, with productive beta chains retained. Rows merge per CDR3 protein into single entries with the most common DNA and genes. Counted in this sample were 1,800,000 or so distinct CDR3 sequences; around a third of them appeared once. Jointly, the top ten make up approximately 0.29% of the sample. Specimen: cord blood. The receptors were gathered from a newborn girl in good health.

This clonotype was counted between two and nine times. The chain has TRBV20-1 and TRBJ2-1, with D perhaps TRBD2 (6 bases). The DNA end is a closer match to TRBJ2-7, so the J assignment may be wrong. CDR1 DFQATT and CDR2 SNEGSKA come from the germline V gene (reference sequence). The CDR3 is 15 residues long. The chain's CDR3 is CSAVTSSLSYNEQYF. CDR3 bases: TGCAGTGCTGTAACTAGCTCCCTTTCCTACAATGAGCAGTACTTC.

The chain is built from TRBV20-1 and TRBJ2-1; possible D gene TRBD2, 9 bases. V was shortened by 6 bases and J by 7 bases, with 22 bases between the two germline ends. The length of the CDR3 is 15 residues. Germline CDR1 reads DFQATT; CDR2 reads SNEGSKA (reference sequence). Here the CDR3 reads CSAVRGLAGRNEQFF. CDR3 bases: TGCAGTGCAGTCAGGGGGCTAGCGGGAAGAAATGAGCAGTTCTTC.

The chain recombines TRBV7-2 with TRBJ2-1; D is uncertain. Germline V lookup: CDR1 SGHTA, CDR2 FQGNSA. The CDR3 runs 12 residues. Trimming pared 6 bases from V and 10 bases from J, leaving 13 bases between. CDR3 nucleotides: TGTGCCAGCAGTTTCGGTGTAAGGGAGCAGTTCTTC. Its translation: CASSFGVREQFF.

The chain carries TRBV5-1 and TRBJ2-1, with D possibly being TRBD2 (6 bases). With 1 base removed from V and 12 bases from J, the gap between germline ends came to 11 bases. CDR3 length: 12 amino acids. Germline V lookup: CDR1 SGHRS, CDR2 YFSETQ. The CDR3 loop is CASSLKAGRQFF. In DNA, the CDR3 is TGCGCCAGCAGCTTGAAGGCGGGGAGGCAGTTCTTC.

This clonotype was observed at least ten times. The genes are TRBV4-2 and TRBJ2-1; TRBD1 agrees at 8 bases. Germline lookup yields CDR1 LGHNA and CDR2 YNFKEQ. Losses at the gene ends were 3 bases for V and 6 bases for J; bases not matched to a gene: 4. The length of the CDR3 is 14 residues. The CDR3 loop reads CASSHGTGFNEQFF. CDR3 in DNA: TGTGCCAGCAGCCACGGGACAGGCTTCAATGAGCAGTTCTTC.

This chain links TRBV2 with TRBJ2-1; 9 nucleotides line up with TRBD2. Germline lookup yields CDR1 SNHLY and CDR2 FYNNEI. The ends lost 7 bases at V and 7 bases at J; junction bases unmatched: 8. This CDR3 is 14 amino acids long. In DNA form, the CDR3 reads TGTGCCAGCACCTATAGCGGGAGCCGTAATGAGCAGTTCTTC. Translated, it gives CASTYSGSRNEQFF.

With respect to this clonotype: The junction does not match germline at one end; this may be a read error. The chain joins TRBV7-6 to TRBJ2-5, with unresolved D. The V gene's germline CDR1 is SGHVS and CDR2 FNYEAQ. This CDR3 is built from 14 residues. The CDR3 DNA reads as TGTGCCAGCAGCTTAGTTTCGGTGCGAGAGACCCAGTCCTTC. Translated, it gives CASSLVSVRETQSF.

This clonotype showed up just a few times. This chain connects TRBV19 to TRBJ2-1; D gene ambiguous. V was clipped by 6 bases and J by 8 bases, with 8 bases between them. Looked up from germline, CDR1 is LNHDA and CDR2 is SQIVND (reference sequence). The CDR3 contains 11 residues. The CDR3 is CASRELDEQFF. CDR3 bases: TGTGCCAGTAGGGAGTTAGATGAGCAGTTCTTC.

This clonotype was seen a single time. One end of the junction does not line up with germline, which may come from a read error. This rearrangement joins TRBV7-2 to TRBJ2-3; D gene unclear. The CDR3 is 12 residues long. Germline-derived CDR1 and CDR2 are SGHTA and FQGNSA. In DNA, the CDR3 is TGTGTCAGCAGCTTACGGGCAGATACGCAGTATTTT. This sequence encodes CVSSLRADTQYF.

The chain recombines TRBV6-1 with TRBJ1-1; perhaps TRBD1 as D (5 bases). The germline V gene has CDR1 MNHNS and CDR2 SASEGT. V lost 5 bases and J 11 bases, leaving 15 bases between the germline ends. The CDR3 is 12 residues long. The CDR3: CASSRTARGAFF. In DNA form, the CDR3 reads TGTGCCAGCAGTCGGACCGCTCGGGGGGCTTTCTTT.

The chain carries TRBV6-6 and TRBJ2-3; 10 bases fit TRBD2. The CDR3 spans 15 residues. The V gene's germline CDR1 is MNHNY and CDR2 SVGAGI (reference sequence). V lost 7 bases to trimming and J lost 2 bases; unmatched junction nucleotides: 6. In DNA form, the CDR3 reads TGTGCCAGCACCCATAGCGGGGGGCCCACAGATACGCAGTATTTT. Translating it yields CASTHSGGPTDTQYF.

The chain has TRBV7-2 and TRBJ2-4; D possibly corresponds to TRBD2 (6 bases). The J call may be wrong; the DNA end is better matched by TRBJ2-7. Germline CDR1 reads SGHTA; CDR2 reads FQGNSA. CDR3 size: 16 residues. The CDR3 nucleotides are TGTGCCAGCAGCTCGGCATCTCACGCGGGGTCCTACGAGCAGTACTTC. The encoded protein is CASSSASHAGSYEQYF.

A few counts support this clonotype. V is TRBV9 and J is TRBJ1-1; D may be TRBD1 (6 bases). Germline V gives CDR1 SGDLS, CDR2 YYNGEE. The CDR3 runs 15 residues. V gave up 0 bases and J gave up 3 bases, with 12 bases separating them. The CDR3 loop reads CASSVAGARDTEAFF. The CDR3 bases are TGTGCCAGCAGCGTAGCGGGGGCGCGGGACACTGAAGCTTTCTTT.

This clonotype appeared a single time. This chain uses TRBV20-1 with TRBJ2-1; 7 bases align to TRBD1. Germline CDR1 DFQATT, CDR2 SNEGSKA (reference sequence). The CDR3 has 15 amino acids. V trimming: 1 base; J trimming: 7 bases; junction bases outside the gene matches: 10. The CDR3 bases are TGCAGTGCTAGAGGGAACAGGGGCCGCGCAAATGAGCAGTTCTTC. This translates into CSARGNRGRANEQFF.

This clonotype was picked up a small number of times. J is TRBJ2-3 and V is TRBV12-3 or TRBV12-4; the match to TRBD2 covers 7 bases. The CDR3 has 16 residues. V dropped 3 bases and J dropped 2; count of bases not matched to a gene: 8. In nucleotides, the CDR3 is TGTGCCAGCAGTTTTTCGTATGCGGGGGACACAGATACGCAGTATTTT. Protein: CASSFSYAGDTDTQYF.

The J gene is TRBJ2-3, the V gene TRBV19; TRBD2 agrees at 14 bases. The junction had 0 bases not matched to a gene; V was cut back by 3 bases and J by 4 bases. This CDR3 comprises 15 residues. CDR1 LNHDA and CDR2 SQIVND come from the germline V gene (reference sequence). The DNA for the CDR3 is TGTGCCAGTAGTATGACTAGCGGGGGGGCAGATACGCAGTATTTT. It is translated as CASSMTSGGADTQYF.

This clonotype came up a few times. The rearrangement joins TRBV5-1 to TRBJ1-2; D is ambiguous. Trimming removed 6 bases at V and 0 bases at J, with 15 bases between. CDR3 length: 15 residues. From germline, CDR1 is SGHRS and CDR2 YFSETQ. The CDR3 loop reads CASTFGGRPNYGYTF. Written as DNA, the CDR3 is TGCGCCAGCACCTTCGGAGGGCGGCCTAACTATGGCTACACCTTC.

V gene TRBV11-3 combines with J gene TRBJ1-3; TRBD1 matches 11 bases. This CDR3 is built from 18 residues. The ends lost 5 bases at V and 0 bases at J; junction bases unmatched: 9. The V gene's germline CDR1 is SGHNT and CDR2 YENEEA. The CDR3 coding sequence is TGTGCCAGCAGCCCAGGACAGGGGGCCTCCGGCTCTGGAAACACCATATATTTT. This translates into CASSPGQGASGSGNTIYF.

This clonotype has only a few counts. The chain joins TRBV24-1 to TRBJ2-1, with D tentatively TRBD2 (7 bases). The J call is in doubt because the DNA end fits TRBJ2-7 better. From germline, CDR1 is KGHDR and CDR2 SFDVKD. The CDR3 extends over 16 amino acids. The CDR3 reads CATSDASGGSYNEQYF. The DNA for the CDR3 is TGTGCCACCAGTGATGCCTCGGGGGGCTCCTACAATGAGCAGTACTTC.